Listed below are T cell receptor beta chains from one sample, sequenced in a study of spatial heterogeneity in lung cancer. TCRdb called the 5' RACE reads again in MiXCR, with one record for every CDR3 protein. The data hold about 28,000 distinct CDR3 sequences, with about 7.6% observed a single time. Here the sequenced sample was lung tumor tissue, taken at surgery. These receptors were obtained from a male donor with early-stage non-small cell lung cancer. Each CDR3 is given with its conserved first and last residue. A D gene is named only where the DNA matches it firmly. The size entry is marked missing in some rows and otherwise reads once, few, many or a size class.

v_gene,abundance,d_gene,j_gene,CDR3nt,CDR3aa
TRBV10-3,many,.,TRBJ1-1,TGTGCCATCAGTGAGGCAGGTAGGAACACTGAAGCTTTCTTT,CAISEAGRNTEAFF
TRBV15,.,.,TRBJ1-1,TGTGCCACCAGCAGAGAACCCCAGGGGATGAACACTGAAGCTTTCTTT,CATSREPQGMNTEAFF
TRBV27,.,TRBD2,TRBJ2-3,TGTGCCAGCAGTTACCCCCCCGGGCGGGGGAAGTCAGATACGCAGTATTTT,CASSYPPGRGKSDTQYF
TRBV5-8,.,.,TRBJ1-5,TGTGCCAGCAGCTTGCAAGGGCAGGGCCGTCAGCCCCAGCATTTT,CASSLQGQGRQPQHF
TRBV27,medium-sized,TRBD2,TRBJ2-1,TGTGCCAGCAGTTTATCCCCAGCGGCGGGGGGGTCCTACAATGAGCAGTTCTTC,CASSLSPAAGGSYNEQFF
TRBV10-2,few,.,TRBJ1-2,TGCGCCAGCAGTGAGCGGGGCAGGGGTGGCTACACCTTC,CASSERGRGGYTF
TRBV20-1,many,.,TRBJ1-2,TGCAGTGCTAGAGCGGGGCAGGGACGTTATGGCTACACCTTC,CSARAGQGRYGYTF
TRBV15,few,TRBD1,TRBJ1-1,TGTGCCACCAGCAGAGATCGACAGGGGGTGAACCCCACTGAAGCTTTCTTT,CATSRDRQGVNPTEAFF
TRBV7-2,many,TRBD2,TRBJ2-7,TGTGCCAGCAGTCGGACTAGCTCCGAGCAGTACTTC,CASSRTSSEQYF
TRBV20-1,.,TRBD2,TRBJ2-3,TGCAGTGCTAGTAGTTCGGGACTAGCGGCCACAGATACGCAGTATTTT,CSASSSGLAATDTQYF
TRBV28,many,.,TRBJ2-7,TGTGCCAGCAGTTCAGCCCTGGGGGCAGGCAGGTCCTACGAGCAGTACTTC,CASSSALGAGRSYEQYF
TRBV7-3,.,TRBD2,TRBJ2-2,TGTGCCAGCAGCTTAAATCCAGCGGGAGGGCCTGGGGCCGGGGAGCTGTTTTTT,CASSLNPAGGPGAGELFF
TRBV7-9,many,.,TRBJ1-2,TGTGCCAGCAGCTTAGACACCCTAAACTATGGCTACACCTTC,CASSLDTLNYGYTF
TRBV5-4,few,.,TRBJ1-3,TGTGCCAGCAGCCTACAAGGCGGAAACACCATATATTTT,CASSLQGGNTIYF
TRBV20-1,many,TRBD1,TRBJ1-1,TGCAGTGCCACTGGACAGGGGGCAACGAACACTGAAGCTTTCTTT,CSATGQGATNTEAFF
TRBV6-1,few,.,TRBJ2-2,TGTGCCACAGGGCAGGACCTCGTTAGTACCGGGGAGCTGTTTTTT,CATGQDLVSTGELFF
TRBV20-1,.,TRBD2,TRBJ2-1,TGCAGTGCTATCCCAGCGGGATACAATGAGCAGTTCTTC,CSAIPAGYNEQFF
TRBV30,.,TRBD1,TRBJ1-5,TGTGCCTGGAGTGTATCAGGGGGCAGTCAGCCCCAGCATTTT,CAWSVSGGSQPQHF
TRBV6-5,.,TRBD1,TRBJ1-2,TGTGCCAGCAGGAGCCCCGGACAGGGCAGCGGCTACACCTTC,CASRSPGQGSGYTF
TRBV2,many,.,TRBJ1-4,TGTGCCAGCAGTACCCAAGGACACCTTAATGAAAAACTGTTTTTT,CASSTQGHLNEKLFF
TRBV5-6,many,.,TRBJ2-5,TGTGCCAGCAGCTGGGATAGTTCCAGGGAGACCCAGTACTTC,CASSWDSSRETQYF
TRBV20-1,many,.,TRBJ2-2,TGCAGTGCTAGAGCCACAACGTCCGGGGAGCTGTTTTTT,CSARATTSGELFF
TRBV4-3,.,.,TRBJ2-3,TGCACCAGCAGCCAAGAGGCCGGTCAGGGCGCCACAGATACGCAGTATTTT,CTSSQEAGQGATDTQYF
TRBV7-9,few,TRBD1,TRBJ2-7,TGTGCCAGCAGCTCAAGACAGGGGGCCCTCTTCTTC,CASSSRQGALFF
TRBV28,many,.,TRBJ2-1,TGTGCCAGCAGTTATTACAATGAGCAGTTCTTC,CASSYYNEQFF
TRBV28,few,.,TRBJ1-2,TGTGCCAGCAGTTTATCCACGCCGGGGGGCGTCTATGGCTACACCTTC,CASSLSTPGGVYGYTF
TRBV20-1,few,.,TRBJ1-1,TGCAGTGCTAGAGATTCGGAAGGCGGCGGGAGGGCTTTCTTT,CSARDSEGGGRAFF
TRBV5-1,few,.,TRBJ2-7,TGCGCCAGCAGCTTGGAGGGTTACGAGCAGTACTTC,CASSLEGYEQYF
TRBV6-1,many,TRBD2,TRBJ2-3,TGTGCCAGCAGTGCCCTCGGGGGGGGTAGAGATACGCAGTATTTT,CASSALGGGRDTQYF
TRBV20-1,many,.,TRBJ1-5,TGCAGTGCCCTCACAGGGAGTAGCAATCAGCCCCAGCATTTT,CSALTGSSNQPQHF
TRBV29-1,many,TRBD1,TRBJ1-2,TGCAGCGCCTGGACAGGGTCGTATTCTGGCTACACCTTC,CSAWTGSYSGYTF
TRBV6-6,few,TRBD2,TRBJ2-3,TGTGCCAGCAGCCGCCTGGGGGAGGGTACAGATACGCAGTATTTT,CASSRLGEGTDTQYF
TRBV7-2,.,.,TRBJ1-2,TGTGCCAGCAGCCCATCCAGGGCGGGAAGTAACTATGGCTACACCTTC,CASSPSRAGSNYGYTF
TRBV14,few,.,TRBJ1-2,TGTGCCAGCAGCCAAGTAACAGACTATGGCTACACCTTC,CASSQVTDYGYTF
TRBV2,many,TRBD1,TRBJ1-6,TGTGCCAGCACCTTACAGGGGGCGGCGAATTCACCCCTCCACTTT,CASTLQGAANSPLHF
TRBV27,.,.,TRBJ2-3,TGTGCCAGCAGTTTATTCCGGGTTAGCACAGATACGCAGTATTTT,CASSLFRVSTDTQYF
TRBV7-7,.,.,TRBJ2-1,TGTGCCAGCAGCCCTGCGGGGTTCTCCTACAATGAGCAGTTCTTC,CASSPAGFSYNEQFF
TRBV20-1,many,.,TRBJ1-2,TGCAGTGCTAGAGATCCTTTCCATGGCTACACCTTC,CSARDPFHGYTF
TRBV2,.,.,TRBJ1-4,TGTGCCAGCAGTCCCGAGGGGGGACGCCTGAATGAAAAACTGTTTTTT,CASSPEGGRLNEKLFF
TRBV14,many,.,TRBJ1-4,TGTGCCAGCAGCCAAAACTATGCTAGCGTCGGGGAAAAACTGTTTTTT,CASSQNYASVGEKLFF
TRBV7-2,.,TRBD1,TRBJ2-3,TGTGCCAGCAGCTTAGGAGGCGGGGACAGGGACTTCACAGATACGCAGTATTTT,CASSLGGGDRDFTDTQYF
TRBV4-1,many,TRBD1,TRBJ2-3,TGCGCCAGCAGCCAAAAGCCCGGGACAGGGGGCACAGATACGCAGTATTTT,CASSQKPGTGGTDTQYF
TRBV30,few,.,TRBJ2-1,TGTGCCTGCCGGCCGGGGAGGAAGACCCTGCAGTTCTTC,CACRPGRKTLQFF
TRBV20-1,.,.,TRBJ1-2,TGCGCTGGACTTCGGGGGACCTATGGCTACACCTTC,CAGLRGTYGYTF
TRBV3-1,many,.,TRBJ1-2,TGTGCCAGCAGCCAAGGGCGGTATGGCTACACCTTC,CASSQGRYGYTF
TRBV27,many,.,TRBJ2-3,TGTGCCAGCAGTGTCTTAGCGACAGATACGCAGTATTTT,CASSVLATDTQYF
TRBV27,many,.,TRBJ2-3,TGTGCCAGCAGCCTTTTCGGGACACTCACAGATACGCAGTATTTT,CASSLFGTLTDTQYF
TRBV20-1,many,.,TRBJ2-2,TGCAGTGCTCCTGCAGGGGCCGCGAACACCGGGGAGCTGTTTTTT,CSAPAGAANTGELFF
TRBV7-2,many,.,TRBJ2-3,TGTGCCAGCAGCCCGGGGAGCCTCACAGATACGCAGTATTTT,CASSPGSLTDTQYF
TRBV11-3,many,TRBD1,TRBJ2-2,TGTGCCAGCAGCCCCGGGACAGAGACCGGGGAGCTGTTTTTT,CASSPGTETGELFF
TRBV7-9,many,.,TRBJ2-3,TGTGCCAGCAGACTCAAGACCACAGATACGCAGTATTTT,CASRLKTTDTQYF
TRBV15,many,TRBD2,TRBJ2-1,TGTGCCACCAGCAGAGAGCGGGGGTATGGCAATGAGCAGTTCTTC,CATSRERGYGNEQFF
TRBV5-1,many,TRBD1,TRBJ1-1,TGCGCCAGCAGCTTGGGCGGCGGGACAGGGGGCCTGGGCACTGAAGCTTTCTTT,CASSLGGGTGGLGTEAFF
TRBV20-1,medium-sized,.,TRBJ1-1,TGCAGTGCTAGATTCCCTCAAACGTTTGGACAGCCAGCTTTCTTT,CSARFPQTFGQPAFF
TRBV5-1,many,.,TRBJ2-2,TGCGCCAGAAACGACGGGGCGCGTCGGTACACCGGGGAGCTGTTTTTT,CARNDGARRYTGELFF